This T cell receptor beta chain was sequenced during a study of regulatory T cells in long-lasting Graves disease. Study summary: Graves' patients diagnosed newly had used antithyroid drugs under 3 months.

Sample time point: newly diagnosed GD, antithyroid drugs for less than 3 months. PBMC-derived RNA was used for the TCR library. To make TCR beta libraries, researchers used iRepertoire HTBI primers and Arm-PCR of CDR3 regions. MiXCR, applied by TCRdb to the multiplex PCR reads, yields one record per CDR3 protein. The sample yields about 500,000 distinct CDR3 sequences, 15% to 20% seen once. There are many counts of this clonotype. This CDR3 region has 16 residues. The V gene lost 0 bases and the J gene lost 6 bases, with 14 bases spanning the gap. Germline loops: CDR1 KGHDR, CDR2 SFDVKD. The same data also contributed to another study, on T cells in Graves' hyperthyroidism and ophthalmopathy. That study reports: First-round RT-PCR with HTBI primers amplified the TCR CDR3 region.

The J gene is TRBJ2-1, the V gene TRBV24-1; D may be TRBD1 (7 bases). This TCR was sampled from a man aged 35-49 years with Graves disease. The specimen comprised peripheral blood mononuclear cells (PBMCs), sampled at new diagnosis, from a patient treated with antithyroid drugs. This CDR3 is CATSDLGGGAGNEQFF. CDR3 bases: TGTGCCACCAGTGATTTGGGAGGGGGCGCAGGCAATGAGCAGTTCTTC.